This T cell receptor beta chain was found in a study of glioma-infiltrating T cells after dendritic cell vaccination. Overall study context: Glioblastoma patients came from Phase I and II dendritic cell vaccination trials. Monocyte-derived dendritic cells, cultured 6 to 8 days with IL-4 and GM-CSF, were pulsed with autologous tumor lysate.

The sample's time point: after dendritic cell vaccination, including at tumor progression/relapse. None of the glioblastoma patients had an isocitrate dehydrogenase mutation. V gave up 7 bases and J gave up 8 bases, with 9 bases separating them. The CDR3 spans 10 residues. Germline loops: CDR1 MNHNS, CDR2 SASEGT. Amplification used 60 V beta primers and 13 J beta primers. The data were produced by immunoSEQ multiplex PCR, yet TCRdb's version contains in-frame clones alone and is incomplete. The data hold about 24,000 clones, with around nine tenths observed a single time. This chain uses TRBV6-1 with TRBJ2-7, with D unclear. The material was blood, obtained after dendritic cell vaccination. This clonotype was obtained from a human donor with glioblastoma. CDR3 region: CASKPLKQYF. The DNA of the CDR3 is TGTGCCAGCAAACCACTAAAGCAGTACTTC.